This T cell receptor (beta chain) emerged from a study of cytomegalovirus exposure and HLA in healthy donors. Study details: The study's early data release held roughly 91 million unique TCRs from HLA-typed donors. Regarding the study as a whole: Judged likely to be a sequencing artifact was a cluster of highly shared sequence variants. Rates of TCR association differed by HLA locus in a later analysis, with DRB1 highest and HLA-C lowest.

This clone was recorded a few times. The antigen remains unidentified. With 60 Vbeta and 13 Jbeta primers, the PCR was carried out. Data came from immunoSEQ multiplex PCR; TCRdb stores just in-frame clones and leaves some out. The table lists approximately 71,000 clones, 72% of them singletons. This CDR3 has 15 residues. Trimming shortened V by 0 bases and J by 1 base, and 5 bases separated the two germline ends. CDR1 is SGHRS and CDR2 is YFSETQ in the germline V gene. Donors likely had unrecorded immune exposures despite being nominally healthy when sampled. The receptor comes from a woman between 35 and 50 years old in good health and CMV-seropositive. The rearrangement uses TRBV5-1 and TRBJ2-6; D may be TRBD1 (5 bases). The sequencing input was PBMCs. This CDR3 reads CASSLGTSGANVLTF. CDR3 nucleotide sequence: TGCGCCAGCAGCTTGGGGACATCTGGGGCCAACGTCCTGACTTTC.